One TCR beta chain is described in this entry. Its antigen is currently unknown. This sample stems from a study of CD8 T cells in Susac syndrome. Sequencing of TCR beta covered CD8+ and CD4+ T cells obtained from blood. V lost 4 bases to trimming and J lost 3 bases; unmatched junction nucleotides: 12. The CDR3 runs 17 residues. Germline V CDR1 and CDR2: SGHVS, FQNEAQ. Whole-study findings and limits: The study admitted that it had a relatively small number of individuals in its TCR sequencing and HLA analysis.

The RNA, roughly 0.5 to 1 ug, was put through reverse transcription using random hexamers. Amplification of TCR beta CDR3 spanned 54 Vbeta and 13 Jbeta via immunoSEQ multiplex PCR. TCRdb reprocessed the immunoSEQ multiplex PCR reads via MiXCR and lists one record per CDR3 protein. The sample records approximately 300,000 distinct CDR3 sequences, 65% to 90% being singletons. The source is a human donor with multiple sclerosis. The rearrangement links TRBV7-8 to TRBJ2-7; 10 bases map to TRBD2. Sequenced input: CD8+ T cells from PBMCs. CDR3 coding DNA: TGTGCCAGCAGCTCAGACTACAGCGGACTAGCGGTCTACGAGCAGTACTTC. Amino acid sequence: CASSSDYSGLAVYEQYF.